Below are 14 T cell receptor beta chains sequenced from a single sample in a study of T cell changes during pregnancy in multiple sclerosis. Sequenced by immunoSEQ multiplex PCR; TCRdb stores in-frame clones only, minus some. The table lists about 69,000 clones, roughly 90% of them singletons. This material consisted of peripheral blood, taken in the third trimester of pregnancy. All receptors come from a female donor with multiple sclerosis, enrolled in a pregnancy study.

The chain links TRBV6-6 to TRBJ2-7; weak D call: TRBD2 (6 bases). Trimming removed 10 bases at V and 2 bases at J, with 21 bases between. The germline V gene has CDR1 MNHNY and CDR2 SVGAGI (reference sequence). This CDR3 is built from 15 residues. The CDR3 loop reads CAIKRSGEVTYEQYF. CDR3 DNA sequence: TGTGCCATTAAACGCTCGGGGGAAGTAACCTACGAGCAGTACTTC.

The J gene is TRBJ2-2, the V gene TRBV4-1; 11 bases match TRBD1. J gave up 9 bases and V 4 bases, and 7 bases lay outside the gene matches. Germline assignment: CDR1 MGHRA and CDR2 YSYEKL. This CDR3 comprises 15 residues. Here the CDR3 DNA reads TGCGCCAGCAGCCTCCCGGGACAGGGGGGCAGGGAGCTGTTTTTT. This translates into CASSLPGQGGRELFF.

The chain has TRBV7-6 and TRBJ1-1; perhaps TRBD1 as D (5 bases). Germline lookup yields CDR1 SGHVS and CDR2 FNYEAQ. V lost 5 bases, J lost 2 bases, and 12 bases lay in between. There are 14 residues in the CDR3. DNA for the CDR3: TGTGCCAGCAGCCCCAATCAGGGCAACACTGAAGCTTTCTTT. This sequence encodes CASSPNQGNTEAFF.

The V call is TRBV9, the J call TRBJ2-2; 9 bases match TRBD1. CDR1 is SGDLS, CDR2 YYNGEE, per germline. CDR3 length: 17 residues. V shed 3 bases, J shed 1 base, and the junction held 7 bases outside the gene matches. CDR3 region: CASSAWPDRGNTGELFF. CDR3 in DNA: TGTGCCAGCAGCGCTTGGCCGGACAGGGGGAACACCGGGGAGCTGTTTTTT.

J is TRBJ1-3 and V is TRBV13, with D maybe TRBD1 (5 bases). The V gene lost 5 bases and the J gene lost 1 base, with 12 bases spanning the gap. There are 15 residues in the CDR3. CDR1 and CDR2 (germline): PRHDT, FYEKMQ (reference sequence). For the CDR3, the DNA is TGTGCCAGCAGCGGGGACGGAGGGTCTGGAAACACCATATATTTT. Translating it yields CASSGDGGSGNTIYF. Looking up the rest from reference TRBV13 and TRBJ1-3 gives the full variable domain: AAGVIQSPRHLIKEKRETATLKCYPIPRHDTVYWYQQGPGQDPQFLISFYEKMQSDKGSIPDRFSAQQFSDYHSELNMSSLELGDSALYFCASSGDGGSGNTIYFGEGSWLTVV.

The genes are TRBV4-3 and TRBJ1-2; 8 bases are a match to TRBD1. This CDR3 contains 15 residues. Germline-derived CDR1 and CDR2 are LGHNA and YSLEER. With V trimmed by 4 bases and J by 4 bases, 8 bases remained unmatched. CDR3 loop: CASSPRTGPGYGYTF. The CDR3 DNA follows: TGCGCCAGCAGCCCTAGGACAGGGCCTGGCTATGGCTACACCTTC.

The J gene is TRBJ1-3, the V gene TRBV5-1, with 10 bases aligning to TRBD1. CDR1 is SGHRS, CDR2 YFSETQ, per germline. This CDR3 is built from 16 residues. Trimming cost V 2 bases and J 4 bases; bases outside gene matches: 6. CDR3 residues: CASSFRQGAQGNTIYF. In nucleotides, the CDR3 is TGCGCCAGCAGCTTTCGACAGGGGGCTCAGGGAAACACCATATATTTT.

The chain combines TRBV5-1 with TRBJ1-6; TRBD1 matches 9 bases. Looked up from germline, CDR1 is SGHRS and CDR2 is YFSETQ. V lost 3 bases and J lost 11; bases outside the gene matches: 6. CDR3 size: 14 residues. CDR3 region: CASSSTGGLPPLHF. The CDR3 DNA sequence: TGCGCCAGCAGCTCGACAGGGGGACTTCCACCCCTCCACTTT.

This chain joins TRBV9 and TRBJ1-1, with 7 bases identical to TRBD1. CDR3 length equals 16 residues. Germline CDR1 and CDR2: SGDLS and YYNGEE. Unmatched junction bases numbered 11, after V lost 2 bases and J lost 4 bases. This CDR3 is CASSVDNRGPPTEAFF. CDR3 bases: TGTGCCAGCAGCGTCGACAACAGGGGTCCCCCCACTGAAGCTTTCTTT.

This CDR3 reads CASSFRQDLPNEKLFF. DNA for the CDR3: TGTGCCAGCAGCTTCCGACAGGATCTACCTAATGAAAAACTGTTTTTT. This chain links TRBV7-2 with TRBJ1-4, with D perhaps TRBD1 (6 bases). This CDR3 has 16 amino acids. Trimming took off 3 bases at V and 3 bases at J, with 14 bases between the two ends. Germline loops: CDR1 SGHTA, CDR2 FQGNSA.

The sample holds one count of this clone. CDR3 region: CAWSPQGRSAQHF. CDR3 nucleotide sequence: TGTGCCTGGAGTCCACAGGGGCGCTCAGCCCAGCATTTT. V gene TRBV30 combines with J gene TRBJ1-5; TRBD1 matches at 7 bases. From germline, CDR1 is GTSNPN and CDR2 SVGIG (reference sequence). V trimming: 2 bases; J trimming: 11 bases; junction bases outside the gene matches: 9. This CDR3 has 13 residues. Together with reference TRBV30 and TRBJ1-5, the CDR3 gives the full variable domain: SQTIHQWPATLVQPVGSPLSLECTVEGTSNPNLYWYRQAAGRGLQLLFYSVGIGQISSEVPQNLSASRPQDRQFILSSKKLLLSDSGFYLCAWSPQGRSAQHFGDGTRLSIL.

The V gene is TRBV18, the J gene TRBJ2-4; 8 bases are a match to TRBD1. Germline loops: CDR1 KGHSH, CDR2 LQKENI. V was clipped by 3 bases and J by 0 bases; unmatched bases: 19. This CDR3 is 21 amino acids long. The CDR3 nucleotides are TGTGCCAGCTCACCCCCGCTCAAATGGACAGGGTTGGGCCTAGCCAAAAACATTCAGTACTTC. This encodes CASSPPLKWTGLGLAKNIQYF.

This chain joins TRBV7-2 and TRBJ2-7, with D unresolved. The length of the CDR3 is 12 residues. Germline V gene lookup returns CDR1 SGHTA and CDR2 FQGNSA. V lost 5 bases and J lost 1, with 6 bases in between. CDR3 in DNA: TGTGCCAGCAGCCAGTATTCCTACGAGCAGTACTTC. Its protein product is CASSQYSYEQYF.

The rearrangement links TRBV13 to TRBJ2-1; 8 nucleotides match TRBD2. The CDR3 is 14 residues long. V lost 1 base, J lost 9 bases, and 5 bases stayed unmatched. Germline V gene lookup returns CDR1 PRHDT and CDR2 FYEKMQ (reference sequence). The CDR3 loop is CASSLAGGAAEQFF. CDR3 DNA: TGTGCCAGCAGCTTAGCCGGGGGGGCAGCTGAGCAGTTCTTC.